Listed below are T cell receptor beta chains from one sample, sequenced in a study of cytomegalovirus exposure and HLA in healthy donors. The data were produced by immunoSEQ multiplex PCR, yet TCRdb's version contains in-frame clones alone and is incomplete. The sample shows 75,000 to 80,000 clones, roughly two thirds of them seen only once. Input material: PBMCs. The receptor source for this set is a man in his 60s in good health and CMV-seropositive. CDR3s include the opening cysteine and the closing phenylalanine or tryptophan. The order of the fields is J gene, clone size, V gene, D gene, CDR3 DNA, CDR3 protein. D genes are given only for firm matches. A row's size may be missing; if present it is once, few, many or a size class.

j_gene: TRBJ2-6
abundance: .
v_gene: TRBV18
d_gene: .
CDR3nt: TGTGCCAGCTCATCAGACACGACACGGGCCAACGTCCTGACTTTC
CDR3aa: CASSSDTTRANVLTF

j_gene: TRBJ2-7
abundance: .
v_gene: TRBV28
d_gene: TRBD1
CDR3nt: TGTGCCAGCAGTTTATTCGGACAGGGGAATGGTGGCGAGCAGTACTTC
CDR3aa: CASSLFGQGNGGEQYF

j_gene: TRBJ2-7
abundance: .
v_gene: TRBV7-6
d_gene: TRBD1
CDR3nt: TGTGCCAGCAGCTTGGGGACAGGGTCATACGAGCAGTACTTC
CDR3aa: CASSLGTGSYEQYF

j_gene: TRBJ1-5
abundance: once
v_gene: TRBV6-1
d_gene: .
CDR3nt: TGTGCCAGCAGTGAAACAGTCCCGGGACTGGCTAGCAATCAGCCCCAGCATTTT
CDR3aa: CASSETVPGLASNQPQHF

j_gene: TRBJ2-7
abundance: few
v_gene: TRBV28
d_gene: .
CDR3nt: TGTGCCAGCAAGGGGGACGGGATCCCCTACGAGCAGTACTTC
CDR3aa: CASKGDGIPYEQYF

j_gene: TRBJ2-7
abundance: .
v_gene: TRBV7-9
d_gene: TRBD2
CDR3nt: TGTTCCAGCAGCTCGGGGGGTTACGAGCAGTACTTC
CDR3aa: CSSSSGGYEQYF

j_gene: TRBJ2-5
abundance: few
v_gene: TRBV7-9
d_gene: TRBD1
CDR3nt: TGTGCCAGCAGCTTAACTGGGACAGGGAGTTGGGAGACCCAGTACTTC
CDR3aa: CASSLTGTGSWETQYF

j_gene: TRBJ1-5
abundance: .
v_gene: TRBV19
d_gene: .
CDR3nt: TGTGCCAGTAGGAGCAGCAATCAGCCCCAGCATTTT
CDR3aa: CASRSSNQPQHF

j_gene: TRBJ1-1
abundance: .
v_gene: TRBV5-1
d_gene: TRBD1
CDR3nt: TGCGCCAGCAGCCTGGGACAGGGGTACTCGGGCACTGAAGCTTTCTTT
CDR3aa: CASSLGQGYSGTEAFF

j_gene: TRBJ2-5
abundance: .
v_gene: TRBV7-6
d_gene: TRBD1
CDR3nt: TGTGCCAGCAGCCCCCGACAGGGGGCTGAGACCCAGTACTTC
CDR3aa: CASSPRQGAETQYF

j_gene: TRBJ2-1
abundance: few
v_gene: TRBV14
d_gene: .
CDR3nt: TGTGCCAGCAGCCAAGAAGAGGAGTACAATGAGCAGTTCTTC
CDR3aa: CASSQEEEYNEQFF

j_gene: TRBJ2-1
abundance: once
v_gene: TRBV10-2
d_gene: TRBD2
CDR3nt: TGCGCCAGCACTCTAGCGGGAGTCTACAATGAGCAGTTCTTC
CDR3aa: CASTLAGVYNEQFF

j_gene: TRBJ2-7
abundance: few
v_gene: TRBV4-1
d_gene: .
CDR3nt: TGCGCCAGCAGCTCCTACGGGACATCCTACGAGCAGTACTTC
CDR3aa: CASSSYGTSYEQYF

j_gene: TRBJ2-7
abundance: once
v_gene: TRBV6-1
d_gene: TRBD1
CDR3nt: TGTGCCAGCAGTGGAGAACGGACAGGGGGAAACTACGAGCAGTACTTC
CDR3aa: CASSGERTGGNYEQYF

j_gene: TRBJ1-2
abundance: .
v_gene: TRBV28
d_gene: .
CDR3nt: TGTGCCAGCAGTTTACCAGGGTGGAGCTATGGCTACACCTTC
CDR3aa: CASSLPGWSYGYTF

j_gene: TRBJ1-2
abundance: .
v_gene: TRBV7-2
d_gene: .
CDR3nt: TGTGCCAGCAGCACAAAAGGGGCGCGGATGTCCTATGGCTACACCTTC
CDR3aa: CASSTKGARMSYGYTF

j_gene: TRBJ1-5
abundance: .
v_gene: TRBV6-5
d_gene: TRBD1
CDR3nt: TGTGCCAGCTCTCTCCAGGGGGGTTATCAGCCCCAGCATTTT
CDR3aa: CASSLQGGYQPQHF

j_gene: TRBJ2-5
abundance: .
v_gene: TRBV30
d_gene: .
CDR3nt: TGTGCCTGGAAGGCTTCGTATAGGGGGTTGAGGGGGACCCAGTACTTC
CDR3aa: CAWKASYRGLRGTQYF

j_gene: TRBJ2-5
abundance: once
v_gene: TRBV7-6
d_gene: TRBD2
CDR3nt: TGTGCCAGCAGCTTAGGTCCGGGACTAGACCAAGAGACCCAGTACTTC
CDR3aa: CASSLGPGLDQETQYF

j_gene: TRBJ2-1
abundance: few
v_gene: TRBV6-4
d_gene: TRBD1
CDR3nt: TGTGCCAGCAGTGACTCGAGTGGGACAGGGTCTACCGAGCAGTTCTTC
CDR3aa: CASSDSSGTGSTEQFF

j_gene: TRBJ2-1
abundance: .
v_gene: TRBV29-1
d_gene: .
CDR3nt: TGCAGCGTTGACGGGCGGGGACACAATGAGCAGTTCTTC
CDR3aa: CSVDGRGHNEQFF

j_gene: TRBJ2-5
abundance: .
v_gene: TRBV19
d_gene: TRBD1
CDR3nt: TGTGCCAGTAGTAACGCCGGGACAGTGGGGGAGACCCAGTACTTC
CDR3aa: CASSNAGTVGETQYF

j_gene: TRBJ2-7
abundance: .
v_gene: TRBV5-1
d_gene: TRBD2
CDR3nt: TGCGCCAGCAGCGGGGTAGCGGGAGGGCCCTACGAGCAGTACTTC
CDR3aa: CASSGVAGGPYEQYF

j_gene: TRBJ1-5
abundance: .
v_gene: TRBV30
d_gene: TRBD1
CDR3nt: TGTGCCTGGAGCCACAGGGGGCTTCAGCCCCAGCATTTT
CDR3aa: CAWSHRGLQPQHF

j_gene: TRBJ2-7
abundance: .
v_gene: TRBV4-1
d_gene: .
CDR3nt: TGCGCCAGCAGCCAAGAGCCAGGGGCGCAGCACGAGCAGTACTTC
CDR3aa: CASSQEPGAQHEQYF

j_gene: TRBJ1-4
abundance: .
v_gene: TRBV27
d_gene: .
CDR3nt: TGTGCCAGCAGTTTAAATCCAGGGCTTGCAACTAATGAAAAACTGTTTTTT
CDR3aa: CASSLNPGLATNEKLFF

j_gene: TRBJ2-7
abundance: .
v_gene: TRBV11-3
d_gene: .
CDR3nt: TGTGCCAGCAGCCTCCGCAGTAACGAGCAGTACTTC
CDR3aa: CASSLRSNEQYF

j_gene: TRBJ2-3
abundance: few
v_gene: TRBV7-2
d_gene: .
CDR3nt: TGTGCCAGCAGCCTGGTCGGGAGTATAACAGATACGCAGTATTTT
CDR3aa: CASSLVGSITDTQYF

j_gene: TRBJ2-5
abundance: .
v_gene: TRBV7-9
d_gene: .
CDR3nt: TGTGCCAGCAGCCCGGGCAGGGAAGAGACCCAGTACTTC
CDR3aa: CASSPGREETQYF

j_gene: TRBJ2-7
abundance: .
v_gene: TRBV6-5
d_gene: .
CDR3nt: TGTGCCAGCAGTAACTCCAAGGACAGCTACGAGCAGTACTTC
CDR3aa: CASSNSKDSYEQYF

j_gene: TRBJ2-3
abundance: .
v_gene: TRBV18
d_gene: TRBD1
CDR3nt: TGTGCCACCGAATCCGCGGGGGACAGGGCTTACACAGATACGCAGTATTTT
CDR3aa: CATESAGDRAYTDTQYF

j_gene: TRBJ2-1
abundance: .
v_gene: TRBV2
d_gene: .
CDR3nt: TGTGCCAGCACCCCAGGGGGGAATGAGCAGTTCTTC
CDR3aa: CASTPGGNEQFF

j_gene: TRBJ2-2
abundance: .
v_gene: TRBV7-6
d_gene: .
CDR3nt: TGTGCCAGCAGCTTAGGATGGACAGCCGGGGAGCTGTTTTTT
CDR3aa: CASSLGWTAGELFF

j_gene: TRBJ2-5
abundance: .
v_gene: TRBV5-8
d_gene: TRBD1
CDR3nt: TGTGCCAGCAGCACGGGACAGCTAACCCAAGAGACCCAGTACTTC
CDR3aa: CASSTGQLTQETQYF

j_gene: TRBJ1-4
abundance: few
v_gene: TRBV7-8
d_gene: .
CDR3nt: TGTGCCAGCAGCTTTCAGGGAGGGTCTAATGAAAAACTGTTTTTT
CDR3aa: CASSFQGGSNEKLFF

j_gene: TRBJ2-1
abundance: .
v_gene: TRBV6-4
d_gene: .
CDR3nt: TGTGCCAGCAGTGACACGGGCTCCAGGGATGAGCAGTTCTTC
CDR3aa: CASSDTGSRDEQFF

j_gene: TRBJ1-3
abundance: .
v_gene: TRBV11-3
d_gene: .
CDR3nt: TGTGCCAGCAGCATGTACTCTGGAAACACCATATATTTT
CDR3aa: CASSMYSGNTIYF

j_gene: TRBJ2-7
abundance: .
v_gene: TRBV19
d_gene: .
CDR3nt: TGTGCCAGTAGTAGAGGAGGCGATCGCTCCTACGAGCAGTACTTC
CDR3aa: CASSRGGDRSYEQYF

j_gene: TRBJ1-4
abundance: few
v_gene: TRBV10-3
d_gene: .
CDR3nt: TGTGCCATCAGTGAGGGACACTCCTCGGGTGAAAAACTGTTTTTT
CDR3aa: CAISEGHSSGEKLFF

j_gene: TRBJ2-1
abundance: .
v_gene: TRBV29-1
d_gene: TRBD1
CDR3nt: TGCAGCGTTGCCTCCGGGACAGGGGTGGGCAATGAGCAGTTCTTC
CDR3aa: CSVASGTGVGNEQFF

j_gene: TRBJ2-7
abundance: .
v_gene: TRBV13
d_gene: TRBD2
CDR3nt: TGTGCCAGCAGGTCCTTCGCGGGAGGAGGAAACGAGCAGTACTTC
CDR3aa: CASRSFAGGGNEQYF

j_gene: TRBJ1-1
abundance: .
v_gene: TRBV7-9
d_gene: .
CDR3nt: TGTGCCAGCAGCTTAGAGAGTACAGGGGCTTTCTTT
CDR3aa: CASSLESTGAFF

j_gene: TRBJ2-1
abundance: .
v_gene: TRBV5-6
d_gene: .
CDR3nt: TGTGCCAGCAGCTTGGTTTCTAATGAGCAGTTCTTC
CDR3aa: CASSLVSNEQFF

j_gene: TRBJ1-2
abundance: .
v_gene: TRBV5-1
d_gene: .
CDR3nt: TGCGCCACAAGAGCAGGGGTATTCAACTTACCCTTTAACTATGGCTACACCTTC
CDR3aa: CATRAGVFNLPFNYGYTF

j_gene: TRBJ2-7
abundance: .
v_gene: TRBV7-8
d_gene: TRBD1
CDR3nt: TGTGCCAGCAGCTTAGGGTGGGGCCGGACAGGGGGTTACTACGAGCAGTACTTC
CDR3aa: CASSLGWGRTGGYYEQYF

j_gene: TRBJ2-3
abundance: few
v_gene: TRBV7-8
d_gene: TRBD2
CDR3nt: TGTGCCAGCAGCTTAGAACGGGGGGGCACAGATACGCAGTATTTT
CDR3aa: CASSLERGGTDTQYF

j_gene: TRBJ2-7
abundance: .
v_gene: TRBV9
d_gene: .
CDR3nt: TGTGCCAGCAGCCCACTCGCCGGGAAACTTACGGGCGAGCAGTACTTC
CDR3aa: CASSPLAGKLTGEQYF

j_gene: TRBJ1-1
abundance: .
v_gene: TRBV5-4
d_gene: .
CDR3nt: TGTGCCAGCAGCCCCCAGGGTGGTGAAGCTTTCTTT
CDR3aa: CASSPQGGEAFF

j_gene: TRBJ2-7
abundance: .
v_gene: TRBV28
d_gene: .
CDR3nt: TGTGCCAGCAGTTCCCCACAGGGCATTGGCGAGCAGTACTTC
CDR3aa: CASSSPQGIGEQYF

j_gene: TRBJ2-7
abundance: .
v_gene: TRBV2
d_gene: TRBD2
CDR3nt: TGTGCCAGCAGCCCGGGACTAGTTTACGAGCAGTACTTC
CDR3aa: CASSPGLVYEQYF

j_gene: TRBJ2-5
abundance: few
v_gene: TRBV7-9
d_gene: .
CDR3nt: TGTGCCAGCAGCTTAGTTAGCGTTCAAGAGACCCAGTACTTC
CDR3aa: CASSLVSVQETQYF

j_gene: TRBJ1-2
abundance: .
v_gene: TRBV30
d_gene: .
CDR3nt: TGTGCCTGGAGTGTACGGTTGGTGGGGGCCCCTCAAGGCTACACCTTC
CDR3aa: CAWSVRLVGAPQGYTF

j_gene: TRBJ2-6
abundance: .
v_gene: TRBV30
d_gene: .
CDR3nt: TGTGCCTGGAGTGTCCTCTCTGGGGCCAACGTCCTGACTTTC
CDR3aa: CAWSVLSGANVLTF

j_gene: TRBJ2-1
abundance: many
v_gene: TRBV6-5
d_gene: .
CDR3nt: TGTGCCAGCAGTTACGGAGGGGATGAGCAGTTCTTC
CDR3aa: CASSYGGDEQFF

j_gene: TRBJ2-5
abundance: once
v_gene: TRBV6-5
d_gene: TRBD1
CDR3nt: TGTGCCAGCAGTATTGGGGACAGTTCTTTAGAGACCCAGTACTTC
CDR3aa: CASSIGDSSLETQYF

j_gene: TRBJ2-1
abundance: few
v_gene: TRBV11-2
d_gene: TRBD2
CDR3nt: TGTGCCAGCAGCTTGCGACTAGCGGGGAACTACAATGAGCAGTTCTTC
CDR3aa: CASSLRLAGNYNEQFF

j_gene: TRBJ2-1
abundance: few
v_gene: TRBV7-2
d_gene: .
CDR3nt: TGTGCCAGCAGCTTTCAAGAGCCGAAGACCTACAATGAGCAGTTCTTC
CDR3aa: CASSFQEPKTYNEQFF

j_gene: TRBJ1-2
abundance: .
v_gene: TRBV5-6
d_gene: TRBD1
CDR3nt: TGTGCCAGCAGCTTGGTTGGGGACAGGGGGCCCGATGGCTACACCTTC
CDR3aa: CASSLVGDRGPDGYTF

j_gene: TRBJ2-7
abundance: .
v_gene: TRBV4-1
d_gene: TRBD2
CDR3nt: TGCGCCAGCAGCCAAGATTCGGCGGGAGGGCCCGCCGAGCAGTACTTC
CDR3aa: CASSQDSAGGPAEQYF